This TCR beta chain is from a study of regulatory T cells in long-lasting Graves disease. Study background: With positive TSH receptor antibodies and over 5 years of antithyroid drugs, Graves' disease was considered persistent.

Arm-PCR with iRepertoire HTBI primers amplified the CDR3 regions for these TCR beta libraries. TCRdb fed the multiplex PCR reads into MiXCR, producing one record per CDR3 protein. The sample carries some 370,000 distinct CDR3 sequences, more than 20% recorded once. A note on this clonotype: Its antigen remains unidentified.

This CDR3 has 15 residues. Germline assignment: CDR1 MNHNS and CDR2 SASEGT. Trimming stripped 0 bases from V and 1 base from J, with 7 bases between. Time point indicated: persistent/refractory GD, antithyroid drugs over 5 years with positive TRAb. Following extraction of RNA from PBMCs, that RNA was used to make the TCR library. Study findings and constraints: Favoring TRBV28, TRBJ1-2 and TRBJ2-5 was a feature seen in persistent disease. Persistent patients shared about 2,800 public clonotypes among themselves. Newly diagnosed patients shared fewer, at more than 750.

The material sequenced was peripheral blood mononuclear cells (PBMCs), taken when the disease was refractory, from a patient treated with antithyroid drugs. This TCR derives from a female donor with Graves disease. The chain combines TRBV6-1 with TRBJ1-5, with D unresolved. CDR3 in amino acids: CASSEAARSNQPQHF. As DNA, the CDR3 is TGTGCCAGCAGTGAAGCGGCCAGAAGCAATCAGCCCCAGCATTTT.